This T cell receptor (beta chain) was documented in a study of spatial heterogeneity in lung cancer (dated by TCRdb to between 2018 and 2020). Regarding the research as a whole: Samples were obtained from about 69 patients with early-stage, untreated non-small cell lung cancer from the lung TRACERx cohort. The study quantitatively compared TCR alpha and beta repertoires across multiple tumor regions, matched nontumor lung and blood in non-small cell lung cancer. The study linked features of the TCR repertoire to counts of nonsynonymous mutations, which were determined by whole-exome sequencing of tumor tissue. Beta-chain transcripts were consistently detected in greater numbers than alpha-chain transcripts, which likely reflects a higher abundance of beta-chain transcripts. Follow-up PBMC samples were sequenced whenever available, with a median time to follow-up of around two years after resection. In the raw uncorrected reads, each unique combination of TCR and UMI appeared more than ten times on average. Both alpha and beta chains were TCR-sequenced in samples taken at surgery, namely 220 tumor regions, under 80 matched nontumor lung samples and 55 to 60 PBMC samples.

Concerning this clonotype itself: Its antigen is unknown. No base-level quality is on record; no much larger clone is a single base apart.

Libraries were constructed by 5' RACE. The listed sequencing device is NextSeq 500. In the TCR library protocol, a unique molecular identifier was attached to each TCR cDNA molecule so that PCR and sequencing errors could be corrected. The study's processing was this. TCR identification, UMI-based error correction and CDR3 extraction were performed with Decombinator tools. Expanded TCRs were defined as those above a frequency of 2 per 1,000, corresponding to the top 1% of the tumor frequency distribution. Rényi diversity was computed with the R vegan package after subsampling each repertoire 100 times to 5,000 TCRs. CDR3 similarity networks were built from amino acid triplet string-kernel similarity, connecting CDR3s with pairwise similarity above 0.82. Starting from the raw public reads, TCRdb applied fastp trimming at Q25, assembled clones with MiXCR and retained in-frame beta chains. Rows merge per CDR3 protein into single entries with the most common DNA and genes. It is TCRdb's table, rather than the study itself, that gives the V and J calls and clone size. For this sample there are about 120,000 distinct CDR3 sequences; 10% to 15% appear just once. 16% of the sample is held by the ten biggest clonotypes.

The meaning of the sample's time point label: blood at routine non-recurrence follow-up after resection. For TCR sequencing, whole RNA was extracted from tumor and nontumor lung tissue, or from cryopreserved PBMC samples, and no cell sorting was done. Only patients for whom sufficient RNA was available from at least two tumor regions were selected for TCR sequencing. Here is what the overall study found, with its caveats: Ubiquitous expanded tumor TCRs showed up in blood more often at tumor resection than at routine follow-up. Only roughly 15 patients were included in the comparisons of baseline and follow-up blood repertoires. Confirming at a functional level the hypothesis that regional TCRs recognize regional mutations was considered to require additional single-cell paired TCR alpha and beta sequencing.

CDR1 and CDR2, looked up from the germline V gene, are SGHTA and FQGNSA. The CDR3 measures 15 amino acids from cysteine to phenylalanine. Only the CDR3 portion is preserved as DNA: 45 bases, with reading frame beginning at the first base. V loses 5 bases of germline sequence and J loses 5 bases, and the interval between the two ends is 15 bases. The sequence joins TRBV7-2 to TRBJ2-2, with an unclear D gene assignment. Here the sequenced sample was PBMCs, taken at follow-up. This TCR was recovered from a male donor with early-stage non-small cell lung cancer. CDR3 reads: CASSESGPGTGELFF. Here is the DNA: TGTGCCAGCAGCGAATCCGGGCCAGGTACCGGGGAGCTGTTTTTT.